This TCR beta chain was documented in a study of cytomegalovirus exposure and HLA in healthy donors. A multiplex PCR was run with 60 Vbeta primers and 13 Jbeta primers. Source study methods: In a later analysis, of 79 million or so unique beta chains, about 10 million appeared in at least two donors. Only in-frame clones appear in the TCRdb table, and some are missing; sequencing was by immunoSEQ multiplex PCR. The DNA was the basis for D and trimming; V, J and clone size are from that table. The table includes about 140,000 clones, 60% to 85% detected once. Those who donated were healthy bone marrow donors. The germline gives CDR1 MDHEN, CDR2 SYDVKM. This CDR3 is 14 amino acids long. The trim removed 4 bases at V and 4 bases at J, leaving 6 bases unmatched.

This clonotype was sampled from a man younger than 30 in good health and CMV-seronegative. This chain links TRBV28 with TRBJ1-2; 7 bases align to TRBD1. The sample was PBMCs. CDR3 DNA: TGTGCCAGCAGTTACCAAGGGGGCTTCTATGGCTACACCTTC. Protein product: CASSYQGGFYGYTF.